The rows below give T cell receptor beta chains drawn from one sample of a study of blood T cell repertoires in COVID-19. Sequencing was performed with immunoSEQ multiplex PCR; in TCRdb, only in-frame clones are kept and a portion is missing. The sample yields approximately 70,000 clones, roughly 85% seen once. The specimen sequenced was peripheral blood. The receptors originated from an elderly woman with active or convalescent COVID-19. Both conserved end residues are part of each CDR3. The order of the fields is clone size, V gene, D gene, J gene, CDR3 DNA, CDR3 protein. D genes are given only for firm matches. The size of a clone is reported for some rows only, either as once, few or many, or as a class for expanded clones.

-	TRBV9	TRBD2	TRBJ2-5	TGTGCCAGCAGCGTAAGCGGTCAGCGGGGGGATGAGACCCAGTACTTC	CASSVSGQRGDETQYF
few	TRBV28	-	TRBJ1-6	TGTGCCAGCAGCAAAGCAGGGGCCACCTCCTATAATTCACCCCTCCACTTT	CASSKAGATSYNSPLHF
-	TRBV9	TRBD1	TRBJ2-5	TGTGCCAGCAGCGCGTCAGGGGGCCAAGAGACCCAGTACTTC	CASSASGGQETQYF
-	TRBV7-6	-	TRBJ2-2	TGTGCCAGCAGGACAGCAGGGGTCGGGGAGCTGTTTTTT	CASRTAGVGELFF
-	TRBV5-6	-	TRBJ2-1	TGTGCCAGCAGCGTTCCCGGGACTTTCAATGAGCAGTTCTTC	CASSVPGTFNEQFF
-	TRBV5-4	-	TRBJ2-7	TGTGCCAGCAGCTTGGCGATGGGGCGGGGCTACGAGCAGTACTTC	CASSLAMGRGYEQYF
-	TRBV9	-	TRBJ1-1	TGTGCCAGCAGCGTAGATCCGGGGGACACTGAAGCTTTCTTT	CASSVDPGDTEAFF
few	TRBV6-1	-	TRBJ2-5	TGTGCCAGCAGTGAGGCCCTAGCGACTGAGACCCAGTACTTC	CASSEALATETQYF
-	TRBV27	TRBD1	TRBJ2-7	TGTGCCAGCAGTTGGGACAGTTCCTACGAGCAGTACTTC	CASSWDSSYEQYF
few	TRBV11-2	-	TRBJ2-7	TGTGCCAGCAGCTCCGCCCAGGGCGTACCTGTCTTC	CASSSAQGVPVF
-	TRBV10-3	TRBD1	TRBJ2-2	TGTGCCATCAGTGGAGGGACAGAGACCGGGGAGCTGTTTTTT	CAISGGTETGELFF
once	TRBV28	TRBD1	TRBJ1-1	TGTGCCAGCAGTATTGTTTTGGGACAGGGGGCGGGGAACACTGAAGCTTTCTTT	CASSIVLGQGAGNTEAFF
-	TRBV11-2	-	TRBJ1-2	TGTGCCAGCAGCTTAGGGCTCTCTTATGGCTACACCTTC	CASSLGLSYGYTF
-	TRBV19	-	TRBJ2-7	TGTGCCAGTAGTAAAAGCGCAGATTCCTACGAGCAGTACTTC	CASSKSADSYEQYF
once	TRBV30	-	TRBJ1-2	TGTGCCTGGAGTGCGGGGACTAACTATGGCTACACCTTC	CAWSAGTNYGYTF
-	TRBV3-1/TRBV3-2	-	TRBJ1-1	TGTGCCAGCAGCCAACCGGGGGAGTTTACCCATGAAGCTTTCTTT	CASSQPGEFTHEAFF
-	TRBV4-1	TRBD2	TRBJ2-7	TGCGCCAGCAGCCGTACAGTGGGGGGGATGTACGAGCAGTACTTC	CASSRTVGGMYEQYF
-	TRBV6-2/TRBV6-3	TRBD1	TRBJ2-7	TGTGCCAGCAGTTACGCGGGACAGGGAGACAACGAGCAGTACTTC	CASSYAGQGDNEQYF
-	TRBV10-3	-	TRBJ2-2	TGTGCCATCAGTCCCCGAGGGGGGGTTAATACCGGGGAGCTGTTTTTT	CAISPRGGVNTGELFF
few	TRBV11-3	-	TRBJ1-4	TGTGCCACCGTCATACTCAGGAACGAAAAACTGTTTTTT	CATVILRNEKLFF
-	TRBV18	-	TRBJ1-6	TGTGCCAGCTCAGCCCGCCAGGGCAGCCTTAATTCACCCCTCCACTTT	CASSARQGSLNSPLHF
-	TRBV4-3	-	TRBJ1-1	TGCGCCAGCAGCCACCTGGGGGAGGTTAGCACTGAAGCTTTCTTT	CASSHLGEVSTEAFF
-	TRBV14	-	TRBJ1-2	TGTGCCAGCAGCCAGACGAGGGCTGGCTACACCTTC	CASSQTRAGYTF
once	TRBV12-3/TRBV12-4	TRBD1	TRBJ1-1	TGTGCCAGCTTTTACAGGGGAACCACTGAAGCTTTCTTT	CASFYRGTTEAFF
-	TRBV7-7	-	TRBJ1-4	TGTGCTAGCAGCCCCGCAACTAATGAAAAACTGTTTTTT	CASSPATNEKLFF
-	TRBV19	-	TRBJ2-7	TGCACCTCTAGGACCTACGAGCAGTACTTC	CTSRTYEQYF
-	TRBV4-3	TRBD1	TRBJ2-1	TGCGCCAGCAGCCTATCCAGGGGGATCCAAGGGGAGCAGTTCTTC	CASSLSRGIQGEQFF
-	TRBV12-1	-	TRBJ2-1	TGTGCCAGCAGGCGCCGGGAATCCTTGGATGAGCAGTTCTTC	CASRRRESLDEQFF
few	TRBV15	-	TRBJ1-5	TGTGCCACCAGCAGTGACTACACAGAGCCTTATAGCAATCAGCCCCAGCATTTT	CATSSDYTEPYSNQPQHF
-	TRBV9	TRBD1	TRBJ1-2	TGTGCCAGCAGCGTAGACAGGGGCGACTATGGCTACACCTTC	CASSVDRGDYGYTF
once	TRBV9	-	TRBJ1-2	TGTGCCAGCAGCGGGCTCGGACAGAAAAACCCCTATAGCTATGGCTACACCTTC	CASSGLGQKNPYSYGYTF
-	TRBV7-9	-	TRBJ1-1	TGTGCCAGCAGCTCGGGCCGGACAGCCGCTGAAGCTTTCTTT	CASSSGRTAAEAFF
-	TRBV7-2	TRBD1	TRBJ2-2	TGTGCCAGCAGCGGACAGGGGGCCCCCGGGGAGCTGTTTTTT	CASSGQGAPGELFF
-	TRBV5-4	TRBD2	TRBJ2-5	TGTGCCAGCAGCCCGGGACTACCCCAAGAGACCCAGTACTTC	CASSPGLPQETQYF
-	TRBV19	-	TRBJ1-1	TGTGCCAGTACCCTAGCGCTGGGGGAACCTGAAGCTTTCTTT	CASTLALGEPEAFF
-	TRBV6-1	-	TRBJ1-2	TGTGCCAGCAGTGAGGGGGCTGATGGCTACACCTTC	CASSEGADGYTF
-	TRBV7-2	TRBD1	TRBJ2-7	TGTGCCAGCAGCCAGGGACAGGCTGAGACCTACGAGCAGTACTTC	CASSQGQAETYEQYF
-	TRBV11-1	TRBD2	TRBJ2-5	TGTGCCAGCACGAGCTCGCGCGGGGGGGCGGAGACCCAGTACTTC	CASTSSRGGAETQYF
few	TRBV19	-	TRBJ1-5	TGTGCCAGTAGTATACAGGGGAACAATCAGCCCCAGCATTTT	CASSIQGNNQPQHF
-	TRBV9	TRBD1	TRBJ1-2	TGTGCCAGCAGCGGGTTCCACCAAACAGGGGGCGTTGGCTACACCTTC	CASSGFHQTGGVGYTF
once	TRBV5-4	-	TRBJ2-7	TGTGCCAGCAGTATGGATGGGGCTAGCTACGAGCAGTACTTC	CASSMDGASYEQYF
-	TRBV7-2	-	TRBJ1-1	TGTGCCCTCAAAAGGGGGAGTCTGAACACTGAAGCTTTCTTT	CALKRGSLNTEAFF
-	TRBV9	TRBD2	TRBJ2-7	TGTGCCAGCAGCGTTCAGCGGGGCATCTCCTACGAGCAGTACTTC	CASSVQRGISYEQYF
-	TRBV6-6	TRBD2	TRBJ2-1	TGTGCCAGCAGTTACCCGACTAGCGGGGCCACCAATGAGCAGTTCTTC	CASSYPTSGATNEQFF
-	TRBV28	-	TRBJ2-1	TGTGCCAGCAGTTTGTGGCAGGGGATCAATGAGCAGTTCTTC	CASSLWQGINEQFF
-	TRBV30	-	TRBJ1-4	TGTGCCTGGAGTGATACGTCCTGGGGCCGGACTAATGAAAAACTGTTTTTT	CAWSDTSWGRTNEKLFF
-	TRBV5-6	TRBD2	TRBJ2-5	TGTGCCAGCAGTCTTCTGACGGGGGGAGAGACCCAGTACTTC	CASSLLTGGETQYF
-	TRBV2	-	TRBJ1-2	TGTGCCTCCTCGGTCGGGGTTCGTGGCTACACCTTC	CASSVGVRGYTF
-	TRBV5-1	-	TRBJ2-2	TGCGCCAGCGCCCGACAGATCGACACCGGGGAGCTGTTTTTT	CASARQIDTGELFF
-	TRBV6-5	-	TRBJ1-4	TGTGCCAGCAGTCCCCCGGGGGGAGATGAAAAACTGTTTTTT	CASSPPGGDEKLFF
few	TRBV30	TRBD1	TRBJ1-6	TGTGCCTGGTTTACAGGGGGCGCGAATTCACCCCTCCACTTT	CAWFTGGANSPLHF
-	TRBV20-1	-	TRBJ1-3	TGCAGTGCTAGTTCGGTCAGGGGTGGAAACACCATATATTTT	CSASSVRGGNTIYF
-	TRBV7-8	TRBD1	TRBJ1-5	TGTGCCAGCAGCCCTCCGGACAGGGCCCAGCCCCAGCATTTT	CASSPPDRAQPQHF
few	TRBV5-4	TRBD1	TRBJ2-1	TGTGCCAGCAGCCGTTCCGGGACAGGGGGTAAAAATGAGCAGTTCTTC	CASSRSGTGGKNEQFF
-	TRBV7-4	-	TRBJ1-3	TGTGCCAGCAGCTTAACCGAGATCTCCCTTATACGTGAGCCCTCTGGAAACACCATATATTTT	CASSLTEISLIREPSGNTIYF